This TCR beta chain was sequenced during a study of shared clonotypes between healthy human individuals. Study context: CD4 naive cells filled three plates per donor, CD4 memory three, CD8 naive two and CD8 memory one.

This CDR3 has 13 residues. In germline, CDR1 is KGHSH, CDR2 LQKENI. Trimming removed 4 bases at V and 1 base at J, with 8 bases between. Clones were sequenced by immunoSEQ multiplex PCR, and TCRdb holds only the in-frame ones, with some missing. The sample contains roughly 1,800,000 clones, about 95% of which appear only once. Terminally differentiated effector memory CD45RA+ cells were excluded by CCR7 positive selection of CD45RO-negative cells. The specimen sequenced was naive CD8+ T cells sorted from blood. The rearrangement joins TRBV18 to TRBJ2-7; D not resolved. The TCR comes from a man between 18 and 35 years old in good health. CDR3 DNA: TGTGCCAGCTCACTCTTGGGTTCCTACGAGCAGTACTTC. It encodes CASSLLGSYEQYF.